A single sample gave rise to the 14 T cell receptor beta chains below, sequenced in a study of cytomegalovirus exposure and HLA in healthy donors. PCR employed 60 Vbeta and 13 Jbeta primers. Profiled with immunoSEQ multiplex PCR; TCRdb holds only in-frame clones, not every one. The sample holds about 160,000 clones; roughly 84% are singletons and the top ten take around 0.97%. Material: PBMCs. The receptors originated from a man aged 25-45 years in good health and CMV-seronegative.

The V and J genes are TRBV6-4 and TRBJ2-7; D remains ambiguous. V gave up 8 bases and J gave up 2 bases, with 19 bases separating them. Germline V gene lookup returns CDR1 MRHNA and CDR2 SNTAGT. The CDR3 runs to 15 residues. In DNA, the CDR3 is TGTGCCAGCCACGGCGGTCATCCCAATGCCTACGAGCAGTACTTC. This encodes CASHGGHPNAYEQYF.

The chain is built from TRBV6-5 and TRBJ1-6; D call uncertain. Germline CDR1 MNHEY, CDR2 SVGAGI. This CDR3 region has 16 residues. The ends were cut back, 0 bases at V and 8 bases at J, with 14 bases in the middle. As DNA, the CDR3 is TGTGCCAGCAGTTACTCGAGTGGGCAGAATTATTCACCCCTCCACTTT. It encodes CASSYSSGQNYSPLHF.

This chain links TRBV19 with TRBJ1-5; D gene ambiguous. Germline V lookup: CDR1 LNHDA, CDR2 SQIVND (reference sequence). Between the trimmed V and J ends, which lost 1 base and 6 bases, there was a span of 13 bases. CDR3 length: 15 residues. CDR3 amino acids: CASSIGGRLSQPQHF. The CDR3, as DNA: TGTGCCAGTAGTATAGGAGGCCGTTTAAGTCAGCCCCAGCATTTT.

V is TRBV29-1 and J is TRBJ1-2; weak D call: TRBD1 (6 bases). V was clipped by 4 bases and J by 4 bases, with 7 bases between them. Germline lookup yields CDR1 SQVTM and CDR2 ANQGSEA. This CDR3 contains 11 residues. DNA for the CDR3: TGCAGCGTTGTCAGGGGCTATGGCTACACCTTC. Amino acid sequence: CSVVRGYGYTF. The full variable domain, its missing parts supplied by reference TRBV29-1 and TRBJ1-2, is SAVISQKPSRDICQRGTSLTIQCQVDSQVTMMFWYRQQPGQSLTLIATANQGSEATYESGFVIDKFPISRPNLTFSTLTVSNMSPEDSSIYLCSVVRGYGYTFGSGTRLTVV.

The V and J genes are TRBV6-1 and TRBJ2-7, with unresolved D. CDR3 size: 11 residues. V shed 5 bases and J shed 3 bases, with 5 bases lying between them. Germline values: CDR1 MNHNS, CDR2 SASEGT. DNA of the CDR3: TGTGCCAGCAGTCCTCTCTACGAGCAGTACTTC. As protein: CASSPLYEQYF.

V usage is TRBV14 and J usage is TRBJ2-3; a weak D match, TRBD2 (6 bases). V gave up 1 base and J gave up 0 bases, with 11 bases separating them. This CDR3 is built from 16 residues. The germline V gene has CDR1 SGHDN and CDR2 FVKESK. CDR3 region: CASSQGVAASTDTQYF. CDR3 in DNA: TGTGCCAGCAGCCAAGGGGTAGCGGCTAGCACAGATACGCAGTATTTT. The variable domain in full, completed from reference TRBV14 and TRBJ2-3, reads EAGVTQFPSHSVIEKGQTVTLRCDPISGHDNLYWYRRVMGKEIKFLLHFVKESKQDESGMPNNRFLAERTGGTYSTLKVQPAELEDSGVYFCASSQGVAASTDTQYFGPGTRLTVL.

The chain couples TRBV13 to TRBJ2-2, with 11 bases fitting TRBD2. CDR1 PRHDT and CDR2 FYEKMQ come from the germline V gene (reference sequence). V trimming: 3 bases; J trimming: 6 bases; junction bases outside the gene matches: 3. The CDR3 sequence is 15 residues long. The CDR3 bases are TGTGCCAGCAGCTTTAGACTAGCGGGACCCGGGGAGCTGTTTTTT. Encoded protein: CASSFRLAGPGELFF.

This sequence joins TRBV7-2 and TRBJ2-1, with 10 bases matching TRBD2. CDR1 SGHTA and CDR2 FQGNSA come from the germline V gene. Trimming cost V 1 base and J 9 bases; bases outside gene matches: 9. CDR3 length: 16 residues. Here the CDR3 DNA reads TGTGCCAGCAGCTTAGGATTAGCGGGAGGAAAGGGTGAGCAGTTCTTC. Translating it yields CASSLGLAGGKGEQFF.

The CDR3 coding sequence is TGCGCCAGCAGCGGGGGGACAGGAGGCAATGAGCAGTTCTTC. Its protein is CASSGGTGGNEQFF. The J gene is TRBJ2-1, the V gene TRBV5-1, with 8 bases aligning to TRBD1. The CDR3 runs 14 residues. With V trimmed by 4 bases and J by 6 bases, 6 bases remained unmatched. Germline V lookup: CDR1 SGHRS, CDR2 YFSETQ.

V usage is TRBV7-9 and J usage is TRBJ2-5, with 7 bases fitting TRBD1. The CDR3 is 13 amino acids. Germline V gene sequence: CDR1 SEHNR, CDR2 FQNEAQ (reference sequence). V gave up 6 bases and J gave up 5 bases; unmatched junction bases: 6. In DNA, the CDR3 is TGTGCCAGCAGTCCGACAGGGTTGGAGACCCAGTACTTC. Its translation: CASSPTGLETQYF.

This clone was observed a few times. This chain links TRBV7-2 with TRBJ1-1; 12 positions agree with TRBD1. The germline CDR1 and CDR2 sequences are SGHTA and FQGNSA. V was pared by 4 bases and J by 8 bases, with 8 bases of the junction left unmatched. The CDR3 length is 15 residues. The CDR3 protein is CASSSGDRGPSEAFF. The CDR3 bases are TGTGCCAGCAGCTCTGGGGACAGGGGGCCTAGCGAAGCTTTCTTT.

The chain employs TRBV6-1 and TRBJ2-3; perhaps TRBD1 as D (5 bases). Looked up from germline, CDR1 is MNHNS and CDR2 is SASEGT. V was clipped by 2 bases and J by 1 base, with 13 bases between them. The CDR3 extends over 16 amino acids. The CDR3 loop reads CASSEILGRGTDTQYF. The DNA for the CDR3 is TGTGCCAGCAGTGAAATACTCGGCAGGGGCACAGATACGCAGTATTTT.

The chain is built from TRBV13 and TRBJ2-5; 15 bases map to TRBD2. The ends lost 2 bases at V and 2 bases at J; junction bases unmatched: 9. The germline gives CDR1 PRHDT, CDR2 FYEKMQ (reference sequence). The length of the CDR3 is 19 residues. The CDR3 nucleotides are TGTGCCAGCAGCTTAATATGGGGGACTAGCGGGAGGAGACAAGAGACCCAGTACTTC. This codes for CASSLIWGTSGRRQETQYF.

This chain connects TRBV6-1 to TRBJ1-1; D perhaps matches TRBD1 (5 bases). V was clipped by 2 bases and J by 5 bases, with 9 bases between them. Looked up from germline, CDR1 is MNHNS and CDR2 is SASEGT. There are 13 residues in the CDR3. For the CDR3, the DNA is TGTGCCAGCAGTGAAAGACGGGGGACTGAAGCTTTCTTT. Translating gives CASSERRGTEAFF.